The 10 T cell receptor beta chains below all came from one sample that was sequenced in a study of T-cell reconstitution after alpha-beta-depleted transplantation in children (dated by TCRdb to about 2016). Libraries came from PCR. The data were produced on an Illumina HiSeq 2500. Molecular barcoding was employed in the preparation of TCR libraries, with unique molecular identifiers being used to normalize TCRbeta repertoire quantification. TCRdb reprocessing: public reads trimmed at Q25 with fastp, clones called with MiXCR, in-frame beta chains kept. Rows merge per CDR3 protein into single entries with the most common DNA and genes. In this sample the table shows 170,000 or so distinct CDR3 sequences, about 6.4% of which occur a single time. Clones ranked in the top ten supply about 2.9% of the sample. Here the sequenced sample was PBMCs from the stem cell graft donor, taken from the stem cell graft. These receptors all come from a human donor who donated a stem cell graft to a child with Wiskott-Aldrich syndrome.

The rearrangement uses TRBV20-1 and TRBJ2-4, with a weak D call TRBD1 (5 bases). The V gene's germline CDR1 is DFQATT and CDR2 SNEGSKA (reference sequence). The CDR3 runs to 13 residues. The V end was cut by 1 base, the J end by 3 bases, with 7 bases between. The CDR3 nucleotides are TGCAGTGCTAGAGGAGACAGCAAAAACATTCAGTACTTC. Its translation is CSARGDSKNIQYF.

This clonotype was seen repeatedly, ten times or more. The chain's CDR3 is CASREPAFQGYGYTF. The CDR3 nucleotides read TGTGCCAGCAGAGAGCCAGCCTTCCAGGGCTATGGCTACACCTTC. J is TRBJ1-2 and V is TRBV4-2, with D perhaps TRBD1 (5 bases). CDR1 and CDR2 (germline): LGHNA, YNFKEQ. With 6 bases removed from V and 4 bases from J, the gap between germline ends came to 18 bases. This CDR3 comprises 15 residues.

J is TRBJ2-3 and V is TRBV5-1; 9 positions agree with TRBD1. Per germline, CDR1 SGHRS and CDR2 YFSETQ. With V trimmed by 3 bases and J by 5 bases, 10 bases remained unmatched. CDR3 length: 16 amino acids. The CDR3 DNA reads TGCGCCAGCAGCTCGAACTACAGGGGGCGAATAGATACGCAGTATTTT. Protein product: CASSSNYRGRIDTQYF. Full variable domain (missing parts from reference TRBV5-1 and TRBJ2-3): KAGVTQTPRYLIKTRGQQVTLSCSPISGHRSVSWYQQTPGQGLQFLFEYFSETQRNKGNFPGRFSGRQFSNSRSEMNVSTLELGDSALYLCASSSNYRGRIDTQYFGPGTRLTVL.

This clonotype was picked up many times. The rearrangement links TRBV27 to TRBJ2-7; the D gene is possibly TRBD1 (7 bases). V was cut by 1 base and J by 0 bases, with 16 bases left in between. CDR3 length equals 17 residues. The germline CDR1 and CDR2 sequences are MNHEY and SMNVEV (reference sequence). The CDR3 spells CASSLLRGTAGSYEQYF. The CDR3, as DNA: TGTGCCAGCAGTTTATTGCGCGGGACAGCGGGCTCCTACGAGCAGTACTTC.

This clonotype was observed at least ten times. The CDR3 loop reads CASSPRTGVPAGSYNEQFF. DNA for the CDR3: TGTGCCAGCTCACCAAGGACAGGGGTTCCAGCGGGGTCCTACAATGAGCAGTTCTTC. The chain recombines TRBV18 with TRBJ2-1; TRBD1 aligns across 9 bases. This CDR3 region has 19 residues. J lost 1 base, V lost 2 bases, and 12 bases had no gene match. The germline CDR1 and CDR2 sequences are KGHSH and LQKENI.

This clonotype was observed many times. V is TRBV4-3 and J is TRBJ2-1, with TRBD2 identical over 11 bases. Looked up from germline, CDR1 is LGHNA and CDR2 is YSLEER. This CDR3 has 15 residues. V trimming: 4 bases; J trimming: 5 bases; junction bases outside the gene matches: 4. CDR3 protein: CASSPGLADHNEQFF. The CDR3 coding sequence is TGCGCCAGCAGCCCGGGACTAGCGGACCACAATGAGCAGTTCTTC.

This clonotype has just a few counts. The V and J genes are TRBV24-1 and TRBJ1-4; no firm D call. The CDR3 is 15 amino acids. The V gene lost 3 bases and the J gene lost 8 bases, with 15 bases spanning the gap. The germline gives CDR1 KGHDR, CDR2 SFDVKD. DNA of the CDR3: TGTGCCACCAGTGATCCACGGCCCGAGGAAGAAAAACTGTTTTTT. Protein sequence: CATSDPRPEEEKLFF.

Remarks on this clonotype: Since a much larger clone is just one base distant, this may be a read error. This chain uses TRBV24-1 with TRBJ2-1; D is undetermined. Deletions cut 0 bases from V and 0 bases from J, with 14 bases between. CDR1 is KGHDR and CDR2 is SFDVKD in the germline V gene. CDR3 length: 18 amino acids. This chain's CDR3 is CATSDLHTGSGSYNEQFF. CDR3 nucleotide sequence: TGTGCCACCAGTGATTTGCACACCGGGTCAGGCTCCTACAATGAGCAGTTCTTC.

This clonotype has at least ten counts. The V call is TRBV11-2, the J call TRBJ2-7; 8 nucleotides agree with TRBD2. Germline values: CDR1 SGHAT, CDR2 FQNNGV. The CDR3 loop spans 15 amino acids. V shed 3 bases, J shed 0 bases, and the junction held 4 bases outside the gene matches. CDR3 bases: TGTGCCAGCAGCTTTGGAAGCGGGAGCTCCTACGAGCAGTACTTC. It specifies CASSFGSGSSYEQYF.

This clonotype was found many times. The chain's CDR3 is CASMDGYNTGELFF. CDR3 bases: TGCGCCAGCATGGACGGATACAACACCGGGGAGCTGTTTTTT. This sequence joins TRBV5-1 and TRBJ2-2; D is unclear. Germline CDR1 SGHRS, CDR2 YFSETQ. V was shortened by 6 bases and J by 2 bases, with 11 bases between the two germline ends. The length of the CDR3 is 14 residues.